The clone carrying this T cell receptor beta chain was found many times. Previously described methods with listed TCR primers produced the bulk TCR libraries. TCRdb processed the PCR reads anew with MiXCR; each CDR3 protein has one entry. The sample has 80,000 to 95,000 distinct CDR3 sequences, 15% to 20% seen once. This sample is part of a study of molecular identifiers for immune sequencing clone quantification. Overall study context: Replicate experiments divided RNA from around 20,000 or 100,000 naive CD8 cells into five parts and sequenced four.

Naive CD8 T cells were sorted, and the gate applied was CD8+CD4-CCR7+CD45RA+. Germline values: CDR1 SEHNR, CDR2 FQNEAQ (reference sequence). V lost 5 bases and J 8 bases, leaving 16 bases between the germline ends. The CDR3 covers 14 residues. The receptor was derived from a human donor in good health. Some libraries in this study had Jurkat cell RNA spiked in. The sample comprised naive CD8+ T cells from blood, with Jurkat cell RNA spiked in. The subset: FACS-sorted CD8+CD4-CCR7+CD45RA+ naive T cells. The J gene is TRBJ2-4, the V gene TRBV7-9; tentative D call: TRBD2 (6 bases). This chain's CDR3 is CASSPRWGVDIQYF. CDR3 in DNA: TGTGCCAGCAGCCCACGTTGGGGGGTTGACATTCAGTACTTC.